A single sample is the source of the 27 T cell receptor beta chains below, sequenced in a study of cytomegalovirus exposure and HLA in healthy donors. Repertoires were generated with immunoSEQ multiplex PCR, while TCRdb's copy carries only in-frame clones and drops some. The table shows about 240,000 clones, with about 90% occurring only once. The sequenced sample consisted of PBMCs. The source of these receptors is a woman aged 30 to 39 in good health and CMV-seropositive.

This clone occurred once. This chain connects TRBV7-6 to TRBJ2-7; possibly TRBD2 for D (6 bases). V was pared by 1 base and J by 0 bases, with 13 bases between. This CDR3 is 16 amino acids long. Germline V CDR1 and CDR2: SGHVS, FNYEAQ. CDR3 protein: CASSLVSGGSSYEQYF. In DNA, the CDR3 is TGTGCCAGCAGCTTAGTGTCCGGGGGAAGCTCCTACGAGCAGTACTTC.

This clone was recorded only once. The chain couples TRBV7-9 to TRBJ2-5; D possibly corresponds to TRBD2 (5 bases). The germline CDR1 and CDR2 sequences are SEHNR and FQNEAQ (reference sequence). CDR3 length equals 15 residues. V was cut by 6 bases and J by 3 bases, with 17 bases left in between. The DNA for the CDR3 is TGTGCCAGCAGGTCCCCCGGGGTGGGCAAAGAGACCCAGTACTTC. As protein: CASRSPGVGKETQYF.

The chain carries TRBV10-1 and TRBJ2-5, with 8 bases matching TRBD2. Germline CDR1 reads WNHNN; CDR2 reads SYGVQD (reference sequence). The CDR3 runs 14 residues. Germline trimming cut 5 bases from V and 4 bases from J; bases unmatched to any gene: 6. The CDR3 loop reads CASSPTSGGETQYF. CDR3 DNA: TGCGCCAGCAGTCCTACTAGCGGCGGAGAGACCCAGTACTTC.

V gene TRBV27 combines with J gene TRBJ1-2; 11 bases line up with TRBD1. This CDR3 contains 15 residues. Per germline, CDR1 MNHEY and CDR2 SMNVEV (reference sequence). The junction had 5 bases not matched to a gene; V was cut back by 4 bases and J by 4 bases. This CDR3 reads CASSSGQGDGYGYTF. The CDR3 DNA reads as TGTGCCAGCAGTTCGGGACAGGGGGACGGCTATGGCTACACCTTC.

The chain combines TRBV5-4 with TRBJ1-1; maybe TRBD1 (5 bases). The V end was cut by 0 bases, the J end by 1 base, with 13 bases between. The CDR3 totals 16 residues. Germline lookup yields CDR1 SGHNT and CDR2 YYREEE (reference sequence). CDR3 in amino acids: CASSLGSGGGNTEAFF. CDR3 DNA sequence: TGTGCCAGCAGCTTGGGGTCGGGGGGAGGGAACACTGAAGCTTTCTTT.

J is TRBJ1-2 and V is TRBV5-1; TRBD1 matches at 7 bases. This CDR3 is 14 amino acids long. Trimming removed 4 bases from V and 4 bases from J; junction bases left unmatched: 7. Looked up from germline, CDR1 is SGHRS and CDR2 is YFSETQ. In nucleotides, the CDR3 is TGCGCCAGCAGCCCTGGACAGGTACCCTATGGCTACACCTTC. As protein: CASSPGQVPYGYTF.

CDR3 in DNA: TGTGCCAGCAGTTACAGAGGGGGACAGGGGGCTTACGAGCAGTACTTC. It is translated as CASSYRGGQGAYEQYF. This chain joins TRBV6-5 and TRBJ2-7, with TRBD1 matching over 12 bases. The CDR3 length is 16 residues. With V trimmed by 2 bases and J by 4 bases, 6 bases remained unmatched. CDR1 and CDR2 (germline): MNHEY, SVGAGI.

The rearrangement links TRBV4-1 to TRBJ1-1; possibly TRBD1 for D (5 bases). The germline V and J ends were trimmed by 8 bases and 5 bases, with 9 bases remaining between them. From germline, CDR1 is MGHRA and CDR2 YSYEKL. The CDR3 has 11 amino acids. As DNA, the CDR3 is TGCGCCAGCGGCGGGACGACTGAAGCTTTCTTT. This codes for CASGGTTEAFF.

This chain connects TRBV6-1 to TRBJ1-3, with no clear D. V dropped 3 bases and J dropped 0 bases, with 6 bases sitting between them. Germline CDR1 and CDR2: MNHNS and SASEGT. CDR3 length: 14 amino acids. CDR3 bases: TGTGCCAGCAGTGATTACGGCTCTGGAAACACCATATATTTT. Its protein product is CASSDYGSGNTIYF.

The sample holds a few counts of this clone. The CDR3 coding sequence is TGTGCCAGCAGCGTAAGGATCACCGGGACTAGCAATGAGCAGTTCTTC. Translation: CASSVRITGTSNEQFF. This chain joins TRBV9 and TRBJ2-1, with 8 bases fitting TRBD2. The trim removed 1 base at V and 6 bases at J, leaving 9 bases unmatched. CDR3 length: 16 residues. In germline, CDR1 is SGDLS, CDR2 YYNGEE.

Regarding this clone: The same CDR3 arises from other DNA sequences in this sample as well. The chain links TRBV30 to TRBJ2-7, with 7 bases that match TRBD2. Looked up from germline, CDR1 is GTSNPN and CDR2 is SVGIG (reference sequence). There are 13 residues in the CDR3. V was clipped by 3 bases and J by 0 bases; unmatched bases: 2. The CDR3 spells CAWSRGGSYEQYF. The CDR3 region has the DNA TGTGCCTGGAGCCGCGGGGGCTCCTACGAGCAGTACTTC.

CDR3 bases: TGTGCCAGCAGTTTACTCGGGGGCGAGCAGTACTTC. Protein product: CASSLLGGEQYF. The V gene is TRBV27, the J gene TRBJ2-7, with D perhaps matching TRBD2 (6 bases). This CDR3 has 12 residues. The V and J ends lost 2 bases and 6 bases respectively, with 8 bases between them. Germline CDR1 is MNHEY and CDR2 is SMNVEV (reference sequence).

CDR3 sequence: CASSPDFSNQPQHF. The CDR3 DNA is TGCGCCAGCAGCCCCGACTTTAGCAATCAGCCCCAGCATTTT. The chain is built from TRBV5-1 and TRBJ1-5; no reliable D call. V lost 4 bases and J 0 bases, leaving 8 bases between the germline ends. There are 14 residues in the CDR3. CDR1 is SGHRS, CDR2 YFSETQ, per germline.

V is TRBV27 and J is TRBJ1-2; 9 nucleotides line up with TRBD1. CDR1 MNHEY and CDR2 SMNVEV come from the germline V gene (reference sequence). V dropped 2 bases and J dropped 8; count of bases not matched to a gene: 6. The CDR3 is 14 residues long. The CDR3 is CASSLGTGLVGYTF. The DNA for the CDR3 is TGTGCCAGCAGTTTAGGGACAGGGTTAGTAGGCTACACCTTC.

The V gene is TRBV27, the J gene TRBJ1-1; D gene ambiguous. Per germline, CDR1 MNHEY and CDR2 SMNVEV (reference sequence). V was trimmed by 6 bases and J by 1 base, leaving 6 bases between them. The CDR3 sequence is 12 residues long. The DNA of the CDR3 is TGTGCCAGCAGATTCGGGAACACTGAAGCTTTCTTT. It translates to CASRFGNTEAFF.

V is TRBV11-2 and J is TRBJ2-3; 10 nucleotides agree with TRBD2. Losses at the gene ends were 5 bases for V and 9 bases for J; bases not matched to a gene: 8. The CDR3 length is 14 residues. The germline CDR1 and CDR2 sequences are SGHAT and FQNNGV. DNA of the CDR3: TGTGCCAGCAGCCTAGCGGGAGCGAGTAACACGCAGTATTTT. This sequence encodes CASSLAGASNTQYF.

The chain links TRBV6-4 to TRBJ2-7; D ambiguous. This CDR3 has 12 amino acids. The ends were cut back, 6 bases at V and 0 bases at J, with 6 bases in the middle. Germline CDR1 and CDR2: MRHNA and SNTAGT. In DNA, the CDR3 is TGTGCCAGCAGAAGCCGCTCCTACGAGCAGTACTTC. Protein product: CASRSRSYEQYF.

J is TRBJ2-1 and V is TRBV5-1, with D unclear. CDR1 is SGHRS and CDR2 is YFSETQ in the germline V gene. V dropped 0 bases and J dropped 8 bases, with 12 bases sitting between them. The CDR3 extends over 14 amino acids. This CDR3 is CASSLAEVGDEQFF. CDR3 coding DNA: TGCGCCAGCAGCTTGGCCGAGGTTGGCGATGAGCAGTTCTTC.

V is TRBV10-1 and J is TRBJ1-5; D remains unclear. The length of the CDR3 is 13 residues. V was cut by 0 bases and J by 6 bases, with 6 bases left in between. The germline V gene encodes CDR1 WNHNN and CDR2 SYGVQD (reference sequence). The CDR3 sequence: CASSESRSQPQHF. CDR3 in DNA: TGCGCCAGCAGTGAGTCGAGAAGTCAGCCCCAGCATTTT.

This rearrangement joins TRBV6-1 to TRBJ2-2; 7 positions agree with TRBD2. The V gene end was trimmed by 11 bases and the J gene end by 2 bases; junction bases not matched to a gene: 8. The germline V gene encodes CDR1 MNHNS and CDR2 SASEGT. The CDR3 length is 14 residues. In DNA form, the CDR3 reads TGTGCCGGAACCCGGGACTATAACACCGGGGAGCTGTTTTTT. Translated: CAGTRDYNTGELFF.

The chain couples TRBV11-2 to TRBJ2-3; D not resolved. Trimming shortened V by 2 bases and J by 4 bases, and 16 bases separated the two germline ends. In germline, CDR1 is SGHAT, CDR2 FQNNGV. The CDR3 has 16 residues. The CDR3 region is CASSLLSQSEADTQYF. In nucleotides, the CDR3 is TGTGCCAGCAGCTTACTTTCGCAGAGTGAGGCAGATACGCAGTATTTT. The entire variable domain, with the rest obtained from reference TRBV11-2 and TRBJ2-3, is as follows: EAGVAQSPRYKIIEKRQSVAFWCNPISGHATLYWYQQILGQGPKLLIQFQNNGVVDDSQLPKDRFSAERLKGVDSTLKIQPAKLEDSAVYLCASSLLSQSEADTQYFGPGTRLTVL.

The chain joins TRBV5-1 to TRBJ2-1; 7 bases are shared with TRBD1. The CDR3 has 15 residues. Germline values: CDR1 SGHRS, CDR2 YFSETQ. The junction had 8 bases not matched to a gene; V was cut back by 4 bases and J by 4 bases. CDR3 sequence: CASSKGTDPYNEQFF. CDR3 nucleotide sequence: TGCGCCAGCAGCAAAGGGACAGACCCTTACAATGAGCAGTTCTTC.

The rearrangement uses TRBV5-1 and TRBJ1-1; maybe TRBD1 (6 bases). Germline-derived CDR1 and CDR2 are SGHRS and YFSETQ. V lost 3 bases, J lost 8 bases, and 14 bases lay in between. The CDR3 has 13 residues. CDR3 coding DNA: TGCGCCAGCAGCTCAACAGGGAGCCGGGAAGCTTTCTTT. Its protein product is CASSSTGSREAFF.

This chain joins TRBV5-1 and TRBJ2-7; perhaps TRBD2 as D (6 bases). Germline V gene data show CDR1 as SGHRS and CDR2 as YFSETQ. The CDR3 has 14 amino acids. V lost 1 base and J lost 5, with 13 bases in between. The CDR3 nucleotides read TGCGCCAGCAGCTTGAGTTCGCGGGGTGACGAGCAGTACTTC. Translated, it gives CASSLSSRGDEQYF. The full variable domain, completed using reference TRBV5-1 and TRBJ2-7, is KAGVTQTPRYLIKTRGQQVTLSCSPISGHRSVSWYQQTPGQGLQFLFEYFSETQRNKGNFPGRFSGRQFSNSRSEMNVSTLELGDSALYLCASSLSSRGDEQYFGPGTRLTVT.

The chain has TRBV2 and TRBJ1-5; no reliable D call. The CDR3 contains 14 residues. V lost 6 bases to trimming and J lost 0 bases, with 9 bases between them. The germline gives CDR1 SNHLY, CDR2 FYNNEI. CDR3 sequence: CASRVQSSNQPQHF. The CDR3 bases are TGTGCCAGCAGGGTACAGAGTAGCAATCAGCCCCAGCATTTT.

The rearrangement links TRBV11-1 to TRBJ2-5; possible D gene TRBD1, 6 bases. V was clipped by 5 bases and J by 2 bases, with 18 bases between them. The germline gives CDR1 SGHAT, CDR2 FQDESV (reference sequence). The CDR3 totals 16 residues. The CDR3 nucleotides read TGTGCCAGCAGCCCAAAATTCCAGGGGAAGCAAGAGACCCAGTACTTC. Its protein product is CASSPKFQGKQETQYF.

The V gene is TRBV5-1, the J gene TRBJ2-3; 14 bases fit TRBD2. Trimming took 5 bases from V and 11 from J; bases not matched to a gene: 13. CDR1 is SGHRS, CDR2 YFSETQ, per germline. This CDR3 spans 16 amino acids. The CDR3 loop is CASRTGLAGGESKQYF. CDR3 coding DNA: TGCGCCAGCAGAACTGGACTAGCGGGAGGCGAGTCGAAGCAGTATTTT.